This record looks at one TCR beta chain sequence and its context. The antigen is undetermined. The sample belongs to a study of PD-L1 blockade in urothelial cancer. Patient disease was locally advanced or metastatic urothelial carcinoma. The CDR3 is 16 residues long. From germline, CDR1 is LGHNA and CDR2 YSLEER. Assay used: immunoSEQ multiplex PCR; TCRdb lists only in-frame clones, some missing. Altogether about 30,000 clones are present, about 87% being singletons, with the ten largest covering approximately 4%. Study observations and caveats: Stronger expansion of tumor-associated clones in blood at 3 weeks distinguished durable-benefit patients. Better survival was predicted by below-median pretreatment blood TCR clonality.

The material sequenced was PBMCs, taken around atezolizumab (anti-PD-L1) treatment. The origin of this receptor is a middle-aged man with urothelial cancer. The chain recombines TRBV4-3 with TRBJ2-7; the D is unclear. The CDR3 is CATLRCPGSAHYEQYF. CDR3 DNA: TGCGCTACCCTCCGCTGCCCAGGTTCAGCCCATTACGAGCAGTACTTC.